This TCR beta chain was observed in a study of blood T cells in healthy people across ages. The use of a sample-barcoded 5' primer and a J-beta primer mix characterized a second PCR of roughly 6 to 12 cycles. TCRdb ran MiXCR on the 5' RACE reads and lists one entry per CDR3 protein. This sample has hundreds of thousands of distinct CDR3 sequences; roughly a quarter occur once, and the top ten carry about 3.9%. CDR1 is MDHEN, CDR2 SYDVKM, per germline. The CDR3 consists of 18 residues. Trimming took 4 bases from V and 0 from J, leaving 18 bases between them. These data are also associated with another study on T cells of mothers and their children. From that second work: Samples came from a few healthy Caucasian mothers and their six children.

The sequencing sample was made of blood. This chain links TRBV28 with TRBJ2-2; no reliable D call. This sequence was found in a boy between 2 and 15 years old in good health. The CDR3 spells CASSSPATGTSNTGELFF. CDR3 nucleotide sequence: TGTGCCAGCAGTTCCCCAGCCACGGGTACATCGAACACCGGGGAGCTGTTTTTT. Supplemented by reference TRBV28 and TRBJ2-2, the full variable domain reads DVKVTQSSRYLVKRTGEKVFLECVQDMDHENMFWYRQDPGLGLRLIYFSYDVKMKEKGDIPEGYSVSREKKERFSLILESASTNQTSMYLCASSSPATGTSNTGELFFGEGSRLTVL.